One and the same sample provided the 16 T cell receptor beta chains below, sequenced in a study of T-cell memory formation after mild COVID-19. TCRdb called the 5' RACE reads again in MiXCR, with one record for every CDR3 protein. The table lists about 100,000 distinct CDR3 sequences, roughly a sixth of them singletons. Sequences were obtained from PBMCs or a T cell subset sorted from them (not recorded which). The source is a young man who had mild COVID-19 (a few samples of this study predate the infection). Cell type and time point are not known.

The rearrangement uses TRBV7-6 and TRBJ1-2; TRBD1 matches 9 bases. From germline, CDR1 is SGHVS and CDR2 FNYEAQ. After removal of 5 bases from V and 2 bases from J, the junction contained 9 bases not matched to a gene. The CDR3 has 16 residues. The CDR3 nucleotides are TGTGCCAGCAGCGATATCTACAGGGGGCCGAACTATGGCTACACCTTC. This sequence encodes CASSDIYRGPNYGYTF.

The sample holds a few counts of this clonotype. The chain combines TRBV20-1 with TRBJ2-5; TRBD1 matches 7 bases. The CDR3 sequence is 12 residues long. Germline trimming cut 6 bases from V and 4 bases from J; bases unmatched to any gene: 5. Germline CDR1 DFQATT, CDR2 SNEGSKA (reference sequence). This CDR3 is CSARDSPETQYF. In DNA form, the CDR3 reads TGCAGTGCCAGGGACAGCCCAGAGACCCAGTACTTC.

The gene calls are TRBV4-3 and TRBJ1-3; D gene ambiguous. V lost 1 base and J lost 2, with 3 bases in between. Germline CDR1 reads LGHNA; CDR2 reads YSLEER. The CDR3 runs 13 residues. The CDR3 region has the DNA TGCGCCAGCAGCCAAGGTCCTGGAAACACCATATATTTT. Encoded protein: CASSQGPGNTIYF.

The chain joins TRBV5-1 to TRBJ2-5, with TRBD2 matching 7 bases. CDR1 SGHRS and CDR2 YFSETQ come from the germline V gene. The trim removed 3 bases at V and 3 bases at J, leaving 2 bases unmatched. The CDR3 runs 13 residues. CDR3 sequence reads: CASSWGTKETQYF. For the CDR3, the DNA is TGCGCCAGCAGCTGGGGGACTAAAGAGACCCAGTACTTC.

This clonotype was detected a few times. CDR3 residues: CASSKWTGTGTGELFF. The DNA for the CDR3 is TGTGCCAGCTCCAAGTGGACGGGGACAGGCACCGGGGAGCTGTTTTTT. The gene calls are TRBV7-2 and TRBJ2-2; 8 bases map to TRBD1. The V gene end was trimmed by 8 bases and the J gene end by 4 bases; junction bases not matched to a gene: 12. Looked up from germline, CDR1 is SGHTA and CDR2 is FQGNSA. The CDR3 extends over 16 amino acids.

The chain joins TRBV5-1 to TRBJ2-1; TRBD2 aligns across 8 bases. The CDR3 has 15 amino acids. The germline CDR1 and CDR2 sequences are SGHRS and YFSETQ. The J segment lost 5 bases and the V segment lost 0 bases, leaving 4 bases of the junction unmatched. Here the CDR3 reads CASSLVSGANNEQFF. The CDR3 coding sequence is TGCGCCAGCAGCTTGGTTAGCGGGGCCAACAATGAGCAGTTCTTC.

The genes are TRBV11-1 and TRBJ1-4; the D is unclear. CDR3 length: 16 residues. V lost 2 bases and J 4 bases, leaving 14 bases between the germline ends. Germline V gives CDR1 SGHAT, CDR2 FQDESV (reference sequence). CDR3 residues: CASSLSPGRSNEKLFF. CDR3 in DNA: TGTGCCAGCAGCTTATCGCCAGGACGGAGTAATGAAAAACTGTTTTTT.

This clonotype was seen a few times. This chain connects TRBV4-1 to TRBJ2-3, with D unresolved. The V gene's germline CDR1 is MGHRA and CDR2 YSYEKL. CDR3 length equals 16 residues. Trimming stripped 0 bases from V and 0 bases from J, with 10 bases between. In DNA, the CDR3 is TGCGCCAGCAGCCAAGATAGCCACCCGAGCACAGATACGCAGTATTTT. Translating it yields CASSQDSHPSTDTQYF.

This clonotype appeared a few times. V and J are TRBV29-1 and TRBJ2-3, with 9 nucleotides matching TRBD2. This CDR3 region has 15 residues. In germline, CDR1 is SQVTM, CDR2 ANQGSEA. Trimming removed 3 bases from V and 0 bases from J; junction bases left unmatched: 4. CDR3 coding DNA: TGCAGCGTTGAGGGGACTAGCTCGAGCACAGATACGCAGTATTTT. It codes for CSVEGTSSSTDTQYF.

The chain is built from TRBV20-1 and TRBJ2-3; TRBD1 agrees at 7 bases. J gave up 1 base and V 0 bases, and 1 base lay outside the gene matches. The CDR3 has 14 residues. CDR1 and CDR2 (germline): DFQATT, SNEGSKA (reference sequence). CDR3 in DNA: TGCAGTGCTAGAGAAGGACAGGGCACAGATACGCAGTATTTT. The encoded protein is CSAREGQGTDTQYF.

The chain couples TRBV28 to TRBJ2-3, with D maybe TRBD2 (5 bases). Trimming stripped 5 bases from V and 5 bases from J, with 14 bases between. This CDR3 region has 14 residues. The germline gives CDR1 MDHEN, CDR2 SYDVKM. CDR3 amino acids: CASSPRGLRDTQYF. CDR3 DNA: TGTGCCAGCAGTCCGCGCGGGCTGCGAGATACGCAGTATTTT.

This chain uses TRBV9 with TRBJ2-1, with TRBD1 identical over 9 bases. The V gene end was trimmed by 4 bases and the J gene end by 7 bases; junction bases not matched to a gene: 15. The CDR3 length is 17 residues. Per the germline V gene, CDR1 is SGDLS and CDR2 is YYNGEE. CDR3 in amino acids: CASSRASGQGVWNEQFF. The CDR3 bases are TGTGCCAGCAGCCGAGCGTCGGGACAGGGTGTATGGAATGAGCAGTTCTTC.

This clonotype was counted many times. V gene TRBV7-2 combines with J gene TRBJ2-1, with D possibly matching TRBD2 (6 bases). This CDR3 is 14 amino acids long. Germline V gives CDR1 SGHTA, CDR2 FQGNSA. Between the trimmed V and J ends, which lost 1 base and 7 bases, there was a span of 11 bases. The CDR3 DNA sequence: TGTGCCAGCAGCTTAGGGGGGACTTCTAATGAGCAGTTCTTC. Its translation: CASSLGGTSNEQFF.

This clonotype occurred a few times. V usage is TRBV5-1 and J usage is TRBJ2-7, with a weak D call TRBD2 (7 bases). The V and J ends lost 4 bases and 2 bases respectively, with 13 bases between them. CDR1 and CDR2 from the germline V gene are SGHRS and YFSETQ. CDR3 length: 14 amino acids. CDR3 sequence (DNA): TGCGCCAGCAGCGGGGGGGGCCTGGCCTACGAGCAGTACTTC. It encodes CASSGGGLAYEQYF.

This clonotype has a handful of counts. The chain couples TRBV7-2 to TRBJ2-3; D possibly corresponds to TRBD2 (7 bases). Between the trimmed V and J ends, which lost 2 bases and 6 bases, there was a span of 15 bases. The CDR3 length is 15 residues. Germline CDR1 is SGHTA and CDR2 is FQGNSA. CDR3 nucleotide sequence: TGTGCCAGCAGCTTAACGGCGGGGGCGGGGGATACGCAGTATTTT. Its protein is CASSLTAGAGDTQYF.

The V and J genes are TRBV7-6 and TRBJ2-3; maybe TRBD2 (5 bases). The CDR3 loop spans 14 amino acids. Deletions cut 4 bases from V and 2 bases from J, with 10 bases between. Per germline, CDR1 SGHVS and CDR2 FNYEAQ. CDR3 in amino acids: CASSYRESTDTQYF. In nucleotides, the CDR3 is TGTGCCAGCAGCTACCGGGAATCCACAGATACGCAGTATTTT.